This T cell receptor (beta chain) was identified in a study of Ad26.COV2.S vaccination and SARS-CoV-2 variants (dated by TCRdb to the early 2020s). Regarding the complete study: Donors in the vaccine arm were drawn from COV1001, a phase I-IIa trial of Ad26.COV2.S in healthy adults that was multicentre, randomized, double-blind and placebo-controlled. Ad26.COV2.S was administered intramuscularly at a dose of 5x10^10 or 1x10^11 viral particles, either as one shot or as two shots given 56 days apart. TCRbeta repertoire sequencing served as the tool for gauging how specific and how broad the SARS-CoV-2-reactive T cell receptors were following Ad26.COV2.S vaccination. The TCR-sequenced set comprised around 30 samples: around 20 Ad26.COV2.S vaccine recipients, 5 placebo recipients and 8 SARS-CoV-2 convalescent individuals. Trial participants were randomized into five groups of five, in which low-dose or high-dose Ad26.COV2.S was given once or twice, or placebo was given on both occasions. Investigators did not know the trial group allocation while performing experiments and assessing outcomes. Beyond this particular receptor, the publication reports: Vaccine and placebo recipients had similar non-spike TCR breadth, a finding consistent with the vaccine containing only spike. Comparing responses between vaccine doses or regimens was not something the study was powered to do. Higher spike-specific TCR breadth was observed in Ad26.COV2.S recipients than in placebo recipients (P = 0.0014). According to the authors, total T cell responses may have been underestimated by the TCR breadth and depth analyses. Substantial breadth of spike-specific CD8+ and CD4+ T cell responses was reported after vaccination.

V sheds 3 bases and J sheds 2 bases, leaving 11 bases between their ends. The germline V gene (reference sequence) supplies CDR1 MNHNY and CDR2 SVGAGI. Its CDR3 holds 14 amino acids, cysteine through phenylalanine. Solely the CDR3 DNA is kept, with 42 bases framed from the first base. In regard to this clone: The antigen it recognizes is unknown. No qualities accompany the bases; no much larger clone lies one base away.

TCRbeta CDR3 regions were sequenced with the immunoSEQ Assay. After extraction, genomic DNA underwent amplification by bias-controlled multiplex PCR, followed by high-throughput sequencing. In the authors' own workflow: To quantify the absolute abundance of each unique TCRbeta CDR3 region, sequences were collapsed and filtered. Usable DNA was measured by amplifying reference genes present in all nucleated cells, and TCRbeta template counts were normalized to that usable DNA to estimate T cell fraction. Repertoire TCRs were annotated as SARS-CoV-2-specific by exact matching of V gene, CDR3 amino acid sequence and J gene to a known reactive TCR set. MIRA supplied the reference SARS-CoV-2 TCR set, which was filtered for enrichment in COVID-19-positive ImmuneCODE repertoires so that public or cross-reactive TCRs were removed. Based on the MIRA antigens, annotated TCRs were further analysed at the level of specific ORF or position within ORF. Depth was the summed frequency of annotated unique rearrangements, while breadth was defined as annotated unique rearrangements over total unique productive rearrangements. Group comparisons of TCR breadth used two-sided Wilcoxon rank-sum tests. In its TCRdb copy, this immuneACCESS table keeps in-frame sequences only and misses some clones. Where compared with another copy, unresolved V genes explain less than half of these, and the others have no known cause. The V and J calls and clone size are taken from that table; D and trimming were inferred from the DNA. This sample lists hundreds of thousands of clones; 86% were detected once. The top ten hold over 8.5% of the sample.

According to the study, the label for this sample's treatment or condition signals: roughly 20 received Ad26.COV2.S at low or high dose, single or two shots; 5 received placebo; per-sample allocation not given. Repertoires of vaccine and placebo recipients were sequenced from samples taken on day 63 after the first injection. In Cohort 1b, 25 adults aged 18-55 years were enrolled at a single site in Boston, USA, between 29 July and 7 August 2020. Ad26.COV2.S consisted of a replication-incompetent adenovirus type 26 vector by which a prefusion-stabilized SARS-CoV-2 spike protein from the original Wuhan strain was expressed.

This sequence originates from a person between 18 and 60 years old who received the Ad26.COV2.S COVID-19 vaccine or a placebo. This sample comprised peripheral blood, obtained in a trial of Ad26.COV2.S vaccine versus placebo. The chain couples TRBV6-6 to TRBJ2-7; a tentative D match to TRBD2 spans 5 bases. The base sequence is TGTGCCAGCAGTTATCAAAGCGGTGCCTACGAGCAGTACTTC. The translation is CASSYQSGAYEQYF.